This T cell receptor (beta chain) was sequenced in a study of T-cell reconstitution after alpha-beta-depleted transplantation in children. The study's findings and limits: T cells produced anew were the main source of T-cell counts and diversity one year after transplant.

For TCRbeta, the library was prepared with unique molecular identifiers. One entry per CDR3 protein results from TCRdb running MiXCR on the PCR reads. The table lists about 180,000 distinct CDR3 sequences, 11% of them singletons. The CDR3 loop spans 16 amino acids. Germline V gene data show CDR1 as SGHTA and CDR2 as FQGTGA. Turning to this clonotype: Its antigen is as yet unknown. This sequence may be a read error, since a much larger clone differs from it by one base.

The chain couples TRBV7-3 to TRBJ2-6; the D call may be TRBD1 or TRBD2 (5 bases each). This material consisted of PBMCs, taken before TCRalphabeta/CD19-depleted stem cell transplant. The clonotype originates from a boy aged 2-15 years with acute myeloid leukemia, due to receive a stem cell transplant. CDR3 sequence: CASSLGTGAGGNVLTF. The CDR3 DNA reads TGTGCCAGCAGCTTAGGGACCGGGGCTGGGGGCAACGTCCTGACTTTC.